Presented here are 18 T cell receptor beta chains from one specimen sequenced in a study of chemoradiotherapy in HPV16-positive cancers. The method was immunoSEQ multiplex PCR; TCRdb's version includes in-frame clones alone and lacks a portion of them. This sample has over 6,500 clones, with 71% found just once. The sample here was tumor tissue, taken from a patient who underwent chemoradiotherapy. The receptors stem from a human donor with HPV-associated anogenital cancer.

This chain connects TRBV7-9 to TRBJ1-4, with D perhaps matching TRBD1 (5 bases). CDR1 SEHNR and CDR2 FQNEAQ come from the germline V gene (reference sequence). The CDR3 covers 14 residues. Trimming removed 6 bases from V and 8 bases from J, with 16 bases in between. CDR3 sequence (DNA): TGTGCCAGCAGTCCACAGGTATCCCCAGAAAAACTGTTTTTT. Its translation: CASSPQVSPEKLFF.

In its sample, this clone was seen a few times. The gene calls are TRBV6-1 and TRBJ2-7; 7 bases align to TRBD1. In germline, CDR1 is MNHNS, CDR2 SASEGT. The CDR3 totals 13 residues. Losses at the gene ends were 8 bases for V and 5 bases for J; bases not matched to a gene: 9. The CDR3 DNA sequence: TGTGCCAGCGATTTAGAGGGGGCCCACGAGCAGTACTTC. It is translated as CASDLEGAHEQYF.

The chain employs TRBV13 and TRBJ2-1; unclear D gene. Per the germline V gene, CDR1 is PRHDT and CDR2 is FYEKMQ (reference sequence). The V end lost 2 bases, the J end lost 6 bases, and 8 bases lay between the germline ends. The CDR3 has 13 residues. CDR3 amino acids: CASSLRARNEQFF. The CDR3 coding sequence is TGTGCCAGCAGCTTAAGGGCACGCAATGAGCAGTTCTTC. The full variable domain, completed using reference TRBV13 and TRBJ2-1, is AAGVIQSPRHLIKEKRETATLKCYPIPRHDTVYWYQQGPGQDPQFLISFYEKMQSDKGSIPDRFSAQQFSDYHSELNMSSLELGDSALYFCASSLRARNEQFFGPGTRLTVL.

Worth noting for this clone: One end of the junction varies from germline; a read error may be responsible. The chain is built from TRBV5-1 and TRBJ2-7; TRBD1 might be the D (5 bases). This CDR3 comprises 14 residues. The germline gives CDR1 SGHRS, CDR2 YFSETQ. CDR3 sequence: CASRFLGESDEQYF. The CDR3 coding sequence is TGCGCCAGCCGCTTTCTAGGGGAATCGGACGAGCAGTACTTC. The full variable domain, rest sourced from reference TRBV5-1 and TRBJ2-7, is KAGVTQTPRYLIKTRGQQVTLSCSPISGHRSVSWYQQTPGQGLQFLFEYFSETQRNKGNFPGRFSGRQFSNSRSEMNVSTLELGDSALYLCASRFLGESDEQYFGPGTRLTVT.

The rearrangement joins TRBV29-1 to TRBJ2-7; no definite D call. The CDR3 length is 11 residues. Germline CDR1 SQVTM, CDR2 ANQGSEA. The ends were cut back, 1 base at V and 5 bases at J, with 6 bases in the middle. The CDR3 DNA reads TGCAGCGTTGAAGGGACGCACGAGCAGTACTTC. Protein product: CSVEGTHEQYF.

The V and J genes are TRBV19 and TRBJ2-3, with 8 bases matching TRBD2. V gave up 5 bases and J gave up 3 bases; unmatched junction bases: 4. Germline V gene data show CDR1 as LNHDA and CDR2 as SQIVND (reference sequence). The CDR3 has 14 amino acids. The CDR3: CASSAGLETDTQYF. In nucleotides, the CDR3 is TGTGCCAGTAGTGCGGGACTAGAAACAGATACGCAGTATTTT.

This clone appeared once. CDR3 protein: CASGGRRSGANVLTF. CDR3 coding DNA: TGTGCCAGCGGAGGACGGCGCTCTGGGGCCAACGTCCTGACTTTC. The chain employs TRBV2 and TRBJ2-6; perhaps TRBD2 as D (5 bases). The CDR3 is 15 residues long. Germline V lookup: CDR1 SNHLY, CDR2 FYNNEI. V shed 8 bases and J shed 0 bases, with 11 bases lying between them.

The J gene is TRBJ2-3, the V gene TRBV30; 7 positions match TRBD2. Germline CDR1 GTSNPN, CDR2 SVGIG (reference sequence). CDR3 length equals 14 residues. The V gene end was trimmed by 8 bases and the J gene end by 3 bases; junction bases not matched to a gene: 11. In nucleotides, the CDR3 is TGTGCCCGGGAGGCTCCGTTTGCGACAGATACGCAGTATTTT. This gives the protein CAREAPFATDTQYF. The variable domain in full, with the rest retrieved from reference TRBV30 and TRBJ2-3, is SQTIHQWPATLVQPVGSPLSLECTVEGTSNPNLYWYRQAAGRGLQLLFYSVGIGQISSEVPQNLSASRPQDRQFILSSKKLLLSDSGFYLCAREAPFATDTQYFGPGTRLTVL.

The J gene is TRBJ2-7, the V gene TRBV10-3; unclear D gene. The V gene lost 5 bases and the J gene lost 5 bases, with 13 bases spanning the gap. The CDR3 spans 13 residues. Per the germline V gene, CDR1 is ENHRY and CDR2 is SYGVKD. The CDR3 sequence is CAISKVERNEQYF. The CDR3, as DNA: TGTGCCATCAGTAAGGTAGAAAGGAACGAGCAGTACTTC.

As DNA, the CDR3 is TGTGCCTGGAGTGTACTAGGAGGGGGCTTGAACACTGAAGCTTTCTTT. This gives the protein CAWSVLGGGLNTEAFF. The rearrangement joins TRBV30 to TRBJ1-1; 7 bases are shared with TRBD1. Germline CDR1 is GTSNPN and CDR2 is SVGIG (reference sequence). Germline trimming cut 0 bases from V and 0 bases from J; bases unmatched to any gene: 7. The CDR3 sequence is 16 residues long.

This clone qualifies as large. This sequence joins TRBV14 and TRBJ2-7, with D possibly being TRBD2 (5 bases). Trimming removed 0 bases at V and 0 bases at J, with 15 bases between. Germline V lookup: CDR1 SGHDN, CDR2 FVKESK. The CDR3 spans 17 residues. CDR3 coding DNA: TGTGCCAGCAGCCAAGATCGGGGTAGCGCGAGCTCCTACGAGCAGTACTTC. Translating it yields CASSQDRGSASSYEQYF.

This clone was detected only once. V usage is TRBV9 and J usage is TRBJ2-3; D perhaps matches TRBD2 (6 bases). CDR1 SGDLS and CDR2 YYNGEE come from the germline V gene. This CDR3 has 16 amino acids. The V gene lost 2 bases and the J gene lost 6 bases, with 19 bases spanning the gap. CDR3 nucleotides: TGTGCCAGCAGCGTGAGACGGGAGCCCTATGGGGATACGCAGTATTTT. It translates to CASSVRREPYGDTQYF.

The CDR3 here is CASSLVLAGDNEQFF. The CDR3 region has the DNA TGTGCCAGCAGCTTAGTCCTAGCGGGAGACAATGAGCAGTTCTTC. The J gene is TRBJ2-1, the V gene TRBV7-9; TRBD2 aligns across 10 bases. Looked up from germline, CDR1 is SEHNR and CDR2 is FQNEAQ (reference sequence). This CDR3 spans 15 amino acids. The V segment lost 1 base and the J segment 5 bases; nucleotides outside the gene matches: 2.

The rearrangement uses TRBV6-5 and TRBJ1-5; D unclear. The germline V gene encodes CDR1 MNHEY and CDR2 SVGAGI. This CDR3 is 14 amino acids long. V lost 0 bases to trimming and J lost 5 bases, with 8 bases between them. The CDR3 reads CASSYSIGDQPQHF. The CDR3 DNA reads TGTGCCAGCAGTTACTCGATTGGGGATCAGCCCCAGCATTTT.

The table lists this clone with a few counts. The V gene is TRBV7-9, the J gene TRBJ2-7; 13 bases map to TRBD2. After removal of 3 bases from V and 6 bases from J, the junction contained 5 bases not matched to a gene. CDR3 length: 15 amino acids. Germline V gene lookup returns CDR1 SEHNR and CDR2 FQNEAQ (reference sequence). The CDR3 is CASSFSTSGRAEQYF. Written as DNA, the CDR3 is TGTGCCAGCAGCTTCTCCACTAGCGGGAGGGCCGAGCAGTACTTC.

The chain is built from TRBV19 and TRBJ1-1; 10 bases map to TRBD1. The CDR3 runs to 14 residues. The J segment lost 2 bases and the V segment lost 6 bases, leaving 3 bases of the junction unmatched. Germline V gene sequence: CDR1 LNHDA, CDR2 SQIVND (reference sequence). The CDR3 region has the DNA TGTGCCAGTAGGGACAGGGGGGGAAACACTGAAGCTTTCTTT. This codes for CASRDRGGNTEAFF.

The chain joins TRBV19 to TRBJ2-3, with D possibly matching TRBD2 (5 bases). The CDR3 extends over 17 amino acids. Looked up from germline, CDR1 is LNHDA and CDR2 is SQIVND (reference sequence). V was shortened by 5 bases and J by 6 bases, with 24 bases between the two germline ends. CDR3 residues: CASSSPSGRPRGDTQYF. For the CDR3, the DNA is TGTGCCAGTAGTTCACCTTCAGGCAGGCCCCGAGGGGATACGCAGTATTTT.

The rearrangement joins TRBV6-5 to TRBJ2-7; 7 positions match TRBD1. Germline V gene sequence: CDR1 MNHEY, CDR2 SVGAGI. V shed 1 base, J shed 0 bases, and the junction held 3 bases outside the gene matches. The CDR3 loop spans 15 amino acids. In DNA, the CDR3 is TGTGCCAGCAGTTACTTCCGGGACAGCTCCTACGAGCAGTACTTC. Translated: CASSYFRDSSYEQYF.